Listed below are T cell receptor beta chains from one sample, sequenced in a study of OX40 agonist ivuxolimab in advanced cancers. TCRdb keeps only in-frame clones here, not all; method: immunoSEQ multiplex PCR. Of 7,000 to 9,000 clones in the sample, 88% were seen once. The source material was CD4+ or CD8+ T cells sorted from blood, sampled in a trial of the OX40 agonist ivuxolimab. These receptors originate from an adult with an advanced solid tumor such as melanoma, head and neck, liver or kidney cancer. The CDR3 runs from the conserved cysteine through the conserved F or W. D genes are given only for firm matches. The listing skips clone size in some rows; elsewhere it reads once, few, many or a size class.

CASGQGGETQYF TGTGCCAGCGGACAGGGTGGGGAGACCCAGTACTTC 12 TRBJ2-5 TRBV5-6 TRBD1 .
CASRYQGSTEAFF TGTGCCAGCCGGTATCAGGGGTCCACTGAAGCTTTCTTT 13 TRBJ1-1 TRBV7-9 . .
CASSQSGSEQYF TGTGCCAGCAGCCAATCGGGGTCCGAGCAGTACTTC 12 TRBJ2-7 TRBV11-2 . .
CASSSIAGGRNSGANVLTF TGTGCCAGCAGTTCGATAGCGGGAGGCCGAAACTCTGGGGCCAACGTCCTGACTTTC 19 TRBJ2-6 TRBV27 TRBD2 few
CASSYRAGDPGDTQYF TGTGCCAGCAGCTACAGAGCGGGGGACCCGGGTGATACGCAGTATTTT 16 TRBJ2-3 TRBV7-8 TRBD2 .
CASINTANSNQPQHF TGTGCCAGTATAAATACGGCTAATAGCAATCAGCCCCAGCATTTT 15 TRBJ1-5 TRBV19 . few
CASSFGGQETQYF TGTGCCAGCAGCTTCGGGGGCCAAGAGACCCAGTACTTC 13 TRBJ2-5 TRBV7-9 . .
CASSALAGGYEQYF TGTGCCAGTAGTGCCCTAGCGGGGGGATACGAGCAGTACTTC 14 TRBJ2-7 TRBV19 TRBD2 .
CAFKGMQGLSYEQYF TGTGCCTTCAAGGGTATGCAGGGGTTATCCTACGAGCAGTACTTC 15 TRBJ2-7 TRBV30 . .
CASSWAGAQNIQYF TGTGCCAGCAGTTGGGCAGGGGCTCAAAACATTCAGTACTTC 14 TRBJ2-4 TRBV27 . .
CASSLPPSGAFVYTDTQYF TGTGCCAGCAGCTTGCCTCCCAGCGGGGCCTTTGTATACACAGATACGCAGTATTTT 19 TRBJ2-3 TRBV5-4 TRBD2 .
CASSQDRIGYTSSYEQYF TGCGCCAGCAGCCAAGATAGGATCGGCTACACTAGCTCCTACGAGCAGTACTTC 18 TRBJ2-7 TRBV4-1 . .
CASSYLGTTYNSPLHF TGTGCCAGCAGTTACCTAGGCACGACCTATAATTCACCCCTCCACTTT 16 TRBJ1-6 TRBV6-5 . .
CASSIRPGGGETQYF TGTGCCAGCAGTATACGGCCAGGGGGCGGGGAGACCCAGTACTTC 15 TRBJ2-5 TRBV27 TRBD1 .
CASSSTGTGSSEQYF TGTGCCAGCAGCTCTACCGGGACAGGGTCGTCCGAGCAGTACTTC 15 TRBJ2-7 TRBV7-3 TRBD1 .
CATSTPGQLSSYEQYF TGTGCCACCAGCACCCCAGGACAGCTAAGCTCCTACGAGCAGTACTTC 16 TRBJ2-7 TRBV15 . .
CASSYTPGYYGYTF TGTGCCAGCAGTTATACCCCCGGCTACTATGGCTACACCTTC 14 TRBJ1-2 TRBV27 . .
CASSLGRGLETQYF TGTGCCAGCAGTTTAGGAAGGGGCTTGGAGACCCAGTACTTC 14 TRBJ2-5 TRBV27 . .
CASSSLEETQYF TGTGCCAGCAGTTCATTGGAAGAGACCCAGTACTTC 12 TRBJ2-5 TRBV6-5 . .
CATSSRGPGINGYTF TGTGCCACCAGCAGCAGGGGGCCCGGCATCAATGGCTACACCTTC 15 TRBJ1-2 TRBV15 TRBD1 .
CASSLPAAGTNEKLFF TGTGCCAGCAGTTTGCCTGCCGCGGGGACTAATGAAAAACTGTTTTTT 16 TRBJ1-4 TRBV28 . large
CASSEEGYSNQPQHF TGTGCCAGCAGTGAAGAGGGCTATAGCAATCAGCCCCAGCATTTT 15 TRBJ1-5 TRBV6-1 . .
CASSPGTITGELFF TGCGCCAGCAGCCCCGGGACCATCACCGGGGAGCTGTTTTTT 14 TRBJ2-2 TRBV10-1 . .
CASSYPLRGGTYEQYF TGTGCCAGCAGCTACCCCCTCCGGGGGGGCACCTACGAGCAGTACTTC 16 TRBJ2-7 TRBV28 TRBD2 .
CASSRVRGVASTGELFF TGCGCCAGCAGCCGCGTTAGGGGTGTCGCGAGCACCGGGGAGCTGTTTTTT 17 TRBJ2-2 TRBV4-3 . .
CASSVDSSYEQYF TGCGCCAGCAGTGTGGACAGCTCCTACGAGCAGTACTTC 13 TRBJ2-7 TRBV10-1 . few
CASSPGSGATNEKLFF TGCGCCAGCAGCCCTGGAAGCGGCGCAACTAATGAAAAACTGTTTTTT 16 TRBJ1-4 TRBV4-3 . .
CASSLALAGAGGELFF TGTGCCAGCAGCTTGGCCCTAGCGGGAGCCGGCGGGGAGCTGTTTTTT 16 TRBJ2-2 TRBV5-5 TRBD2 .
CASSGVPGLGSYEQYF TGCGCCAGCAGTGGAGTACCGGGACTAGGCTCCTACGAGCAGTACTTC 16 TRBJ2-7 TRBV10-1 TRBD2 .
CASRVGAGVRTEAFF TGTGCCAGCAGGGTGGGGGCAGGCGTCCGGACTGAAGCTTTCTTT 15 TRBJ1-1 TRBV27 . .
CASSYSVAGGYNEQFF TGTGCCAGCAGTTACTCGGTAGCGGGAGGGTACAATGAGCAGTTCTTC 16 TRBJ2-1 TRBV6-5 TRBD2 .
CASSQSGRDNQPQHF TGTGCCAGCAGCCAATCGGGCAGGGACAATCAGCCCCAGCATTTT 15 TRBJ1-5 TRBV16 . few
CATSRTGGLDTQYF TGTGCCACCAGCAGAACAGGGGGCTTAGATACGCAGTATTTT 14 TRBJ2-3 TRBV15 TRBD1 .
CASSEGGWGNQPQHF TGTGCCAGCAGCGAGGGGGGCTGGGGCAATCAGCCCCAGCATTTT 15 TRBJ1-5 TRBV27 . .
CASSFGSYEQYF TGTGCCAGCAGTTTCGGGTCATACGAGCAGTACTTC 12 TRBJ2-7 TRBV28 . .
CASSPGQGYGYTF TGCGCCAGCAGCCCCGGACAGGGCTATGGCTACACCTTC 13 TRBJ1-2 TRBV4-3 TRBD1 .
CASSLTGYDYGYTF TGCGCCAGCAGCCTGACAGGCTACGACTATGGCTACACCTTC 14 TRBJ1-2 TRBV10-2 . few
CASSSRDRANYGYTF TGTGCCAGCAGCTCACGAGACAGAGCTAACTATGGCTACACCTTC 15 TRBJ1-2 TRBV11-2 . .
CASRLAGGNTGELFF TGTGCCAGCAGATTAGCGGGGGGAAACACCGGGGAGCTGTTTTTT 15 TRBJ2-2 TRBV6-9 TRBD2 .
CASSYQGWDTQYF TGTGCCAGCAGCTACCAAGGTTGGGATACGCAGTATTTT 13 TRBJ2-3 TRBV7-2 . .
CASSVDGRENTYGYTF TGTGCCAGCAGCGTAGACGGCCGGGAGAATACCTATGGCTACACCTTC 16 TRBJ1-2 TRBV9 . .
CASSQSGTGGIFRGAVF TGCGCCAGCAGTCAATCGGGGACAGGGGGCATCTTCCGGGGAGCTGTTTTT 17 TRBJ2-2 TRBV23-1 TRBD1 .
CASSVVGRPSGIGDTQYF TGTGCCAGCAGCGTAGTTGGTCGTCCTAGCGGGATTGGAGATACGCAGTATTTT 18 TRBJ2-3 TRBV9 TRBD2 .
CASSESVYLAHNEQFF TGTGCCAGCAGTGAAAGCGTCTACCTGGCCCACAATGAGCAGTTCTTC 16 TRBJ2-1 TRBV6-1 . .
CASSGKWAEQFF TGTGCCAGCAGTGGGAAATGGGCTGAGCAGTTCTTC 12 TRBJ2-1 TRBV25-1 . .
CSVDVDEPEAFF TGCAGCGTTGACGTAGATGAGCCTGAAGCTTTCTTT 12 TRBJ1-1 TRBV29-1 . .
CASSLLASYNEQFF TGTGCCAGCAGTTTATTGGCCTCCTACAATGAGCAGTTCTTC 14 TRBJ2-1 TRBV28 . .
CANLPDTYTILQETQYF TGTGCCAACCTGCCCGATACCTACACCATACTCCAAGAGACCCAGTACTTC 17 TRBJ2-5 TRBV2 . .